Below, 6 T cell receptor beta chains from the same sample are listed, as sequenced in a study of cytomegalovirus exposure and HLA in healthy donors. This table comes from immunoSEQ multiplex PCR, and its TCRdb copy is limited to in-frame clones, with some not included. The profile shows about 140,000 clones, 86% of them singletons. The sample taken for sequencing was PBMCs. These receptors all come from a young man in good health and CMV-seronegative.

V gene TRBV7-9 combines with J gene TRBJ1-3, with a possible D match to TRBD1 (5 bases). The CDR3 runs to 14 residues. Per germline, CDR1 SEHNR and CDR2 FQNEAQ (reference sequence). Deletions cut 5 bases from V and 3 bases from J, with 11 bases between. The CDR3 sequence is CASSPRDFGNTIYF. CDR3 in DNA: TGTGCCAGCAGCCCCCGGGACTTTGGAAACACCATATATTTT.

The chain joins TRBV21-1 to TRBJ2-3; the table's D call, TRBD2, was not checked against the DNA. TRBV21-1 is a pseudogene locus. The CDR3 contains 17 residues. The DNA of the CDR3 is TGTGCCAGCAGCAAAGGCGCAAGCGGGGTAAGCACAGATACGCAGTATTTT. Encoded protein: CASSKGASGVSTDTQYF.

CDR3 protein: CASSDDRGNEQFF. CDR3 coding DNA: TGTGCCAGCAGCGACGACAGGGGCAATGAGCAGTTCTTC. V and J are TRBV7-9 and TRBJ2-1, with 8 bases aligning to TRBD1. The J segment lost 6 bases and the V segment lost 5 bases, leaving 3 bases of the junction unmatched. The germline gives CDR1 SEHNR, CDR2 FQNEAQ (reference sequence). This CDR3 is built from 13 residues.

The CDR3 loop reads CASRSGALNDRPQHF. CDR3 DNA sequence: TGTGCCAGCAGATCCGGAGCCCTCAATGACCGGCCCCAGCATTTT. The chain links TRBV14 to TRBJ1-5; D is uncertain. This CDR3 comprises 15 residues. Looked up from germline, CDR1 is SGHDN and CDR2 is FVKESK. Between the trimmed V and J ends, which lost 6 bases and 9 bases, there was a span of 21 bases.

The chain carries TRBV19 and TRBJ2-5; TRBD2 aligns across 12 bases. V was pared by 4 bases and J by 4 bases, with 4 bases of the junction left unmatched. CDR1 is LNHDA and CDR2 is SQIVND in the germline V gene (reference sequence). The CDR3 is 15 residues long. The DNA for the CDR3 is TGTGCCAGTAGTACCCTAGCGGGGGGGGGAGAGACCCAGTACTTC. Translation gives CASSTLAGGGETQYF. The variable domain in full, completed from reference TRBV19 and TRBJ2-5, reads DGGITQSPKYLFRKEGQNVTLSCEQNLNHDAMYWYRQDPGQGLRLIYYSQIVNDFQKGDIAEGYSVSREKKESFPLTVTSAQKNPTAFYLCASSTLAGGGETQYFGPGTRLLVL.

This chain joins TRBV28 and TRBJ2-4; a weak D match, TRBD1 (6 bases). This CDR3 has 16 residues. With 8 bases removed from V and 4 bases from J, the gap between germline ends came to 21 bases. The germline CDR1 and CDR2 sequences are MDHEN and SYDVKM. The CDR3 sequence: CASYPARNREKNIQYF. CDR3 DNA sequence: TGTGCCAGCTACCCCGCCCGGAACAGGGAGAAAAACATTCAGTACTTC.